This T cell receptor beta chain came from a study of T-cell reconstitution after alpha-beta-depleted transplantation in children. Germline CDR1 reads MNHEY; CDR2 reads SVGAGI. The ends lost 0 bases at V and 4 bases at J; junction bases unmatched: 5. The CDR3 extends over 15 amino acids. Molecular barcoding with unique molecular identifiers was used for the TCRbeta library. MiXCR, run by TCRdb on the PCR reads, gives a single entry per CDR3 protein. The sample carries fewer than 750,000 distinct CDR3 sequences, under 30% recorded once. This clonotype was recorded a few times. Sequencing was performed on PBMCs, mostly from graft donor cells, taken 360 days after TCRalphabeta/CD19-depleted stem cell transplant. V usage is TRBV6-5 and J usage is TRBJ1-1; TRBD1 matches at 7 bases. The TCR sequence derives from a boy under three years old who had a stem cell transplant for acute myeloid leukemia, so the T cells may come from the graft donor. CDR3 loop: CASSYSNRGRTEAFF. The CDR3 bases are TGTGCCAGCAGTTACTCCAACAGGGGACGCACTGAAGCTTTCTTT.